Included here is one T cell receptor beta chain sequence, with context. Its antigen is not known. Generated by immunoSEQ multiplex PCR, the TCRdb table keeps only in-frame clones and is missing some. The table shows hundreds of thousands of clones, with about 95% occurring only once. These data are taken from a study of shared clonotypes between healthy human individuals. Whole-study findings and limits: The donor pool, a small one, limited the genetic and exposure-history diversity represented. The generation probabilities recorded for non-shared clonotypes fell below those of clonotypes shared by all four donors.

This CDR3 contains 15 residues. CD45RO-negative cells were positively selected for CCR7, leaving out terminally differentiated effector memory CD45RA+ cells. Only Caucasian adults living in Nashville, Tennessee made up the donor group. This chain links TRBV12-1 with TRBJ1-5. TRBV12-1 is a pseudogene locus. This TCR was recovered from a woman in her 30s in good health. The sequencing sample was made of naive CD8+ T cells sorted from blood. The CDR3 DNA follows: TGTGCCAGCAGCTTTGGAGTAGGTCCAACTCAGCCCCAGCATTTT. This codes for CASSFGVGPTQPQHF.